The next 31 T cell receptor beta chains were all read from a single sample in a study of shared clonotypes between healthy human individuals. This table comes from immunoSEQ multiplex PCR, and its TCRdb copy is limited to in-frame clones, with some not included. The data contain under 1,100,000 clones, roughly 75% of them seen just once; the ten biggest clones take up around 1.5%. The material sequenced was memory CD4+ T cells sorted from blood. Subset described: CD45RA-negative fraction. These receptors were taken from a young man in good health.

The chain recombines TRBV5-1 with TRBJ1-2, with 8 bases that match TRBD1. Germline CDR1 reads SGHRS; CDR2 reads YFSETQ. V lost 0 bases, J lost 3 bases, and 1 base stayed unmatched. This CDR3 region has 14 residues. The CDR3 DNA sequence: TGCGCCAGCAGCTTGGCAGGGGGCTACTATGGCTACACCTTC. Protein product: CASSLAGGYYGYTF.

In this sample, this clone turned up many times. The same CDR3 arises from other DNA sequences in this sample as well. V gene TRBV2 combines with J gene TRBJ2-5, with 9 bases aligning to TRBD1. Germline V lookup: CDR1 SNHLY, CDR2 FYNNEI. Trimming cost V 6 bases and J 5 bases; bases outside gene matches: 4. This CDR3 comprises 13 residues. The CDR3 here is CASSRDREETQYF. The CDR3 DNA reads TGTGCCAGCAGCAGGGACAGGGAGGAGACCCAGTACTTC. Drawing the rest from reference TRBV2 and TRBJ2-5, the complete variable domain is EPEVTQTPSHQVTQMGQEVILRCVPISNHLYFYWYRQILGQKVEFLVSFYNNEISEKSEIFDDQFSVERPDGSNFTLKIRSTKLEDSAMYFCASSRDREETQYFGPGTRLLVL.

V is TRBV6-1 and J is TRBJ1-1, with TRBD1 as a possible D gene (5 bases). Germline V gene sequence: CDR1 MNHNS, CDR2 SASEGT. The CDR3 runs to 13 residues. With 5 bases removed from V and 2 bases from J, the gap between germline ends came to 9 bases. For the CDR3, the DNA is TGTGCCAGCAGTAGCGACAGAAACACTGAAGCTTTCTTT. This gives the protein CASSSDRNTEAFF.

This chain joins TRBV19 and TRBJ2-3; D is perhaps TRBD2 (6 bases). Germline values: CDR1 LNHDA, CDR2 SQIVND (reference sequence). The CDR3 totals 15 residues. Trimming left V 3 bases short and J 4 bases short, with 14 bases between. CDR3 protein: CASSIGTLRADTQYF. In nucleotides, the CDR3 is TGTGCCAGTAGTATCGGGACTCTCCGAGCAGATACGCAGTATTTT.

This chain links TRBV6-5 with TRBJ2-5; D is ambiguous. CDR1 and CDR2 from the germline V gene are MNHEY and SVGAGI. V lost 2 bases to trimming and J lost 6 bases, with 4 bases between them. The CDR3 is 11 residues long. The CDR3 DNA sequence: TGTGCCAGCAGTTACGGTCAGACCCAGTACTTC. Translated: CASSYGQTQYF.

The CDR3 loop reads CAISEPGGAAYEQYF. Here the CDR3 DNA reads TGTGCCATCAGTGAGCCCGGGGGGGCTGCCTACGAGCAGTACTTC. The chain links TRBV10-3 to TRBJ2-7; 8 bases fit TRBD2. Germline V gene data show CDR1 as ENHRY and CDR2 as SYGVKD. The CDR3 is 15 amino acids. J lost 2 bases, V lost 2 bases, and 5 bases had no gene match.

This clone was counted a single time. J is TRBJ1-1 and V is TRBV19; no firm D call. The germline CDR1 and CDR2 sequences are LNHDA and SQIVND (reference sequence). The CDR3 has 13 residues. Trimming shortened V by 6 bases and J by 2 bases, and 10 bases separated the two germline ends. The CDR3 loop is CASSFQSNTEAFF. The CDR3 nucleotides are TGTGCCAGTAGCTTTCAGAGTAACACTGAAGCTTTCTTT.

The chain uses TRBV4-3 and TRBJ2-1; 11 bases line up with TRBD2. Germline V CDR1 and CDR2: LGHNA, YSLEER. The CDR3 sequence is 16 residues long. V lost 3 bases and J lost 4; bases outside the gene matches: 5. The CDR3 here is CASSQDTSGRYNEQFF. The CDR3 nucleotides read TGCGCCAGCAGCCAGGATACTAGCGGGAGATACAATGAGCAGTTCTTC.

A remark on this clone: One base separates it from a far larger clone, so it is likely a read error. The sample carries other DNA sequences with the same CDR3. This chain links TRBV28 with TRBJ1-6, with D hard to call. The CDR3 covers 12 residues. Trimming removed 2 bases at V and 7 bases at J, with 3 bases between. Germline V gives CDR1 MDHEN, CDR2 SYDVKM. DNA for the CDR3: TGTGCCAGCAGTTTAGGGAATTCACCCCTCCACTTT. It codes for CASSLGNSPLHF.

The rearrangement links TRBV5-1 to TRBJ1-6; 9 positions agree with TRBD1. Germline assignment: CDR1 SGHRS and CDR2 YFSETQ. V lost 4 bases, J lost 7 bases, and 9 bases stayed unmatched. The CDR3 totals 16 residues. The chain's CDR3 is CASSRSTGGGNSPLHF. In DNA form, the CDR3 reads TGCGCCAGCAGCAGGAGCACAGGGGGCGGAAATTCACCCCTCCACTTT.

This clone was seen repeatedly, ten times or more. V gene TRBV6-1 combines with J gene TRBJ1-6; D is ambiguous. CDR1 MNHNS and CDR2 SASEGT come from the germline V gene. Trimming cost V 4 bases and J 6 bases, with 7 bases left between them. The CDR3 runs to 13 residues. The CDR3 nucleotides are TGTGCCAGCAGTGTTTACAGTAATTCACCCCTCCACTTT. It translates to CASSVYSNSPLHF.

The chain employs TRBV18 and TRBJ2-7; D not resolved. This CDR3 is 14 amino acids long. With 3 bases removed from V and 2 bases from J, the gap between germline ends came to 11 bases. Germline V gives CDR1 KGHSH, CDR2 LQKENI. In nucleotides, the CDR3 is TGTGCCAGCTCACCTCCGGACGGCGCCTACGAGCAGTACTTC. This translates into CASSPPDGAYEQYF.

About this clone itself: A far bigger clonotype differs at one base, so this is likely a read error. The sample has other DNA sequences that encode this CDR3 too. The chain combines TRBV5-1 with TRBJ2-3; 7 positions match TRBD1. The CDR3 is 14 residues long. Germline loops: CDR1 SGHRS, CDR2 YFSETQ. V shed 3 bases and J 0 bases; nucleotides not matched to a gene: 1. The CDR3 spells CASSSGQSTDTQYF. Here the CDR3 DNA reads TGCGCCAGCAGCTCGGGACAGAGCACAGATACGCAGTATTTT.

In DNA form, the CDR3 reads TGTGCCAGCAGCCGACCCGGGGGGGAACACAATGAGCAGTTCTTC. Amino acid sequence: CASSRPGGEHNEQFF. V and J are TRBV6-1 and TRBJ2-1; TRBD2 agrees at 8 bases. The germline CDR1 and CDR2 sequences are MNHNS and SASEGT. The CDR3 has 15 residues. The J segment lost 5 bases and the V segment lost 6 bases, leaving 9 bases of the junction unmatched.

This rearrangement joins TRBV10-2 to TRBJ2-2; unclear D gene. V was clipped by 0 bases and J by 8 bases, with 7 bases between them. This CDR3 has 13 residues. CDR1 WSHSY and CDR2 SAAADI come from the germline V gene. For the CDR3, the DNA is TGCGCCAGCAGTGAGTCAAATCAAGGGGAGCTGTTTTTT. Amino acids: CASSESNQGELFF.

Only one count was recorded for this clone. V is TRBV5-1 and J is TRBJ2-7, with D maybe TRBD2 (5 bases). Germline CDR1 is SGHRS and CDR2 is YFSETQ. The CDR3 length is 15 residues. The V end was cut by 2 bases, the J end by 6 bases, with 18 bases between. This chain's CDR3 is CASSFGNVGASEQYF. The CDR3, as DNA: TGCGCCAGCAGCTTTGGAAACGTGGGAGCTTCCGAGCAGTACTTC. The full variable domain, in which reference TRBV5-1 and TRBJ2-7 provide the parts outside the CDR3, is KAGVTQTPRYLIKTRGQQVTLSCSPISGHRSVSWYQQTPGQGLQFLFEYFSETQRNKGNFPGRFSGRQFSNSRSEMNVSTLELGDSALYLCASSFGNVGASEQYFGPGTRLTVT.

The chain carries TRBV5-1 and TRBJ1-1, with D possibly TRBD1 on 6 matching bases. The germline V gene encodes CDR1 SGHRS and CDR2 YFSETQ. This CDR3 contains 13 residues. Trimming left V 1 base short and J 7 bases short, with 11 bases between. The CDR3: CASSLQGIGEAFF. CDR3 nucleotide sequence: TGCGCCAGCAGCTTGCAGGGGATTGGTGAAGCTTTCTTT.

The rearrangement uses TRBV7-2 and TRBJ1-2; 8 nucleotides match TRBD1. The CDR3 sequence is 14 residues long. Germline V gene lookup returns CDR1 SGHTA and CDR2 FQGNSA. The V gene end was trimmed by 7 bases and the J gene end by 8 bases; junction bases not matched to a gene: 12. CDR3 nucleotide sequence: TGTGCCAGCACCCCCGGACAGGGAAGTGTAGGCTACACCTTC. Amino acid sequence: CASTPGQGSVGYTF.

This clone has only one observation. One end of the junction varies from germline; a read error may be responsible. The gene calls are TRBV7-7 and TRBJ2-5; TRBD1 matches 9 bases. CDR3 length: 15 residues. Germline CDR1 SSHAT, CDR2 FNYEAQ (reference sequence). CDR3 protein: CASSLTGGGPETQYF. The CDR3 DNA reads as TGTGCTAGCAGCCTAACAGGGGGCGGCCCAGAGACCCAGTACTTC.

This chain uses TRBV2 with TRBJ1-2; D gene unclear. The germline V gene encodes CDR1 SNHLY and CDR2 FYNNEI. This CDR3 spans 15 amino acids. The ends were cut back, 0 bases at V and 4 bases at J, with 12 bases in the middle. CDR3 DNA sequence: TGTGCCAGCAGTGAAGCCGGATCCCTGGTCTATGGCTACACCTTC. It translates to CASSEAGSLVYGYTF.

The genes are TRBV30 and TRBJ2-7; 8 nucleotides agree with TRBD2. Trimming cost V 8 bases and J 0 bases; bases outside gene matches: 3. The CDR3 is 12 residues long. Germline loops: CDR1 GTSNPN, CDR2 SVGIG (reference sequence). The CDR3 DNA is TGTGCCCTCCGGGGGGGCTCCTACGAGCAGTACTTC. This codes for CALRGGSYEQYF.

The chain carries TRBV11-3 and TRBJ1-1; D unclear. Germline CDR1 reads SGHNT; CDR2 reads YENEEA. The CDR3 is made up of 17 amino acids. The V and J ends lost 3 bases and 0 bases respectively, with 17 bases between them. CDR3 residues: CASSFPRQRTVNTEAFF. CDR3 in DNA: TGTGCCAGCAGCTTTCCTCGACAACGCACAGTGAACACTGAAGCTTTCTTT.

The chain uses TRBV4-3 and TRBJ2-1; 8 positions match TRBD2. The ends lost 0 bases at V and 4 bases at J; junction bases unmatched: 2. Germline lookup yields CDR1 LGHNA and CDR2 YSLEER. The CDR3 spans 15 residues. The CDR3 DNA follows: TGCGCCAGCAGCCAAGAGACTAGCGTTTACAATGAGCAGTTCTTC. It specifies CASSQETSVYNEQFF.

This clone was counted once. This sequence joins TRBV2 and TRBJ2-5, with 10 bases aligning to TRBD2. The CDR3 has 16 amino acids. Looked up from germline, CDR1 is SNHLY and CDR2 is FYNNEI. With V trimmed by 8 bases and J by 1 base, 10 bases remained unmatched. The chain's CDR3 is CASRTRASGGQETQYF. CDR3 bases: TGTGCCAGCCGGACTAGGGCTAGCGGGGGCCAAGAGACCCAGTACTTC.

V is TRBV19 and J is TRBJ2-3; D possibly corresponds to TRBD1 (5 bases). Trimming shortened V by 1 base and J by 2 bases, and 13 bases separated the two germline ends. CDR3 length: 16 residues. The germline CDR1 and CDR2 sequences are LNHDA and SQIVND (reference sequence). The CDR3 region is CASSIVGQGPTDTQYF. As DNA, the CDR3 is TGTGCCAGTAGTATAGTGGGCCAGGGTCCCACAGATACGCAGTATTTT.

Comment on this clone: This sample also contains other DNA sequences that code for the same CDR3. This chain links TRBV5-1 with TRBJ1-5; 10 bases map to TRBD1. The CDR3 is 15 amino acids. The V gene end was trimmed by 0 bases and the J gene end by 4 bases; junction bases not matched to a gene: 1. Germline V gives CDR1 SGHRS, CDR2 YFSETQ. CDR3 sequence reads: CASSLEGQGNQPQHF. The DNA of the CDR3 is TGCGCCAGCAGCTTGGAGGGACAGGGGAATCAGCCCCAGCATTTT.

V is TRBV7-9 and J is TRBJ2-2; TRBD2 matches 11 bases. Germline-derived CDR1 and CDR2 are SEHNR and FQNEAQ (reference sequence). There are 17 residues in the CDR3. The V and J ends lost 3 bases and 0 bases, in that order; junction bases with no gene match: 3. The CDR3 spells CASSFASGRPNTGELFF. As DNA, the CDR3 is TGTGCCAGCAGCTTCGCTAGCGGGAGGCCGAACACCGGGGAGCTGTTTTTT.

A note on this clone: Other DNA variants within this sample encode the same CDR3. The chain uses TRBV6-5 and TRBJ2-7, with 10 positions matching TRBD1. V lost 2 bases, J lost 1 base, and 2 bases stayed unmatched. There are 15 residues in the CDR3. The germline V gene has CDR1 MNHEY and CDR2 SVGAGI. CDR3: CASSYRDRGSYEQYF. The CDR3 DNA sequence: TGTGCCAGCAGTTACCGGGACAGGGGATCCTACGAGCAGTACTTC.

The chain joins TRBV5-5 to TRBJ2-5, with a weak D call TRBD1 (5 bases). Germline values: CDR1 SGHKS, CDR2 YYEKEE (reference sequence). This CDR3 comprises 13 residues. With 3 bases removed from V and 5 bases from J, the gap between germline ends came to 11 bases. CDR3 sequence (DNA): TGTGCCAGCAGCTCCCCAGGGCCGGAGACCCAGTACTTC. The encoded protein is CASSSPGPETQYF.

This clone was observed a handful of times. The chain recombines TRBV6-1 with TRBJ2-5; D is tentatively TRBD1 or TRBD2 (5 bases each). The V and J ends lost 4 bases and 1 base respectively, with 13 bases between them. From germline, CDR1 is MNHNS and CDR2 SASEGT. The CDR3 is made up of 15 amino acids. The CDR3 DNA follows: TGTGCCAGCAGTGCGGCAGGGAGAACCCAAGAGACCCAGTACTTC. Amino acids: CASSAAGRTQETQYF.

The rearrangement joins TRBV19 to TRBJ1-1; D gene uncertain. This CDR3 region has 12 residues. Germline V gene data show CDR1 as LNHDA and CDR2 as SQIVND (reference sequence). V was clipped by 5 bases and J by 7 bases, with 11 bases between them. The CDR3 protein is CASSRTRGEAFF. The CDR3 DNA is TGTGCCAGTAGTCGAACCCGGGGTGAAGCTTTCTTT.